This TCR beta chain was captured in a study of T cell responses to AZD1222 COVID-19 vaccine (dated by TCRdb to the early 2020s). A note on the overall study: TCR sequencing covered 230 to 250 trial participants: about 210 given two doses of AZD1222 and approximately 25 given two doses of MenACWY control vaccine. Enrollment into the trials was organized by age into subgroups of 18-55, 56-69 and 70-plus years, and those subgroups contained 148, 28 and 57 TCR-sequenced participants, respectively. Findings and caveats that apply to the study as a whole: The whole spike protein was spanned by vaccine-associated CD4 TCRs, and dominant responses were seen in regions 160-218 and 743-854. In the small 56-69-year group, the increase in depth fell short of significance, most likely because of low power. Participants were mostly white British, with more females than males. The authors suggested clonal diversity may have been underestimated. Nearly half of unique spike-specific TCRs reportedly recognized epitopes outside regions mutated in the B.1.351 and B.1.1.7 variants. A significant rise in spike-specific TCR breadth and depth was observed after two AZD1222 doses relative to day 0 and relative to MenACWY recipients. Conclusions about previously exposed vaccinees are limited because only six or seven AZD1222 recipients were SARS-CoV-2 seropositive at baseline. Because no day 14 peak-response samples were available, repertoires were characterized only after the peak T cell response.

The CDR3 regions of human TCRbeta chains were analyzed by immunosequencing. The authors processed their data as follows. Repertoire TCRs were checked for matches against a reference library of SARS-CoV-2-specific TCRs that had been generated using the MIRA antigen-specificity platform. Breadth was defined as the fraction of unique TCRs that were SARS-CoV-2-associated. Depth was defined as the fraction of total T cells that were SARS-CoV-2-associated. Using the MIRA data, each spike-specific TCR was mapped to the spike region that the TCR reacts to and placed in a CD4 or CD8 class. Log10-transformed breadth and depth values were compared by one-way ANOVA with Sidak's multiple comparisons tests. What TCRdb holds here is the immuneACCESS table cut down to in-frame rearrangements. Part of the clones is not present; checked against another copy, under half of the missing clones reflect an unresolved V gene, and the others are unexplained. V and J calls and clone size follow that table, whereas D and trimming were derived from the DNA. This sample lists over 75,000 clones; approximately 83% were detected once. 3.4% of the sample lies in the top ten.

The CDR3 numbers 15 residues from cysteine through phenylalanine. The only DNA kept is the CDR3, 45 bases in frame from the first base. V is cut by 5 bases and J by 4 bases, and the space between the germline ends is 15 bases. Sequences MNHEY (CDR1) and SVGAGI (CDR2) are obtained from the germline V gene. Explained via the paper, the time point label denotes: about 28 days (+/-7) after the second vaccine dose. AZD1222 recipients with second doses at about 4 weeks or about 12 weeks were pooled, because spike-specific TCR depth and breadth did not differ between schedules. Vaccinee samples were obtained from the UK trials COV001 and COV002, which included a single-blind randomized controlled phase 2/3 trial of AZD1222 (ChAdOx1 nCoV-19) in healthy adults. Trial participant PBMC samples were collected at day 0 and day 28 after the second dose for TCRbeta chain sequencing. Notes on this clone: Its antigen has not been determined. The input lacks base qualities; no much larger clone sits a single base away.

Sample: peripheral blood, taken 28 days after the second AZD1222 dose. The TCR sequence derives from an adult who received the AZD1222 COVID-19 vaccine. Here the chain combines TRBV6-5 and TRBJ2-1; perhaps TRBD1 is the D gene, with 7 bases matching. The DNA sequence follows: TGTGCCAGCAGTAGCGGACAGGAGGGTTACAATGAGCAGTTCTTC. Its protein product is CASSSGQEGYNEQFF.